A single sample gave rise to the 27 T cell receptor beta chains below, sequenced in a study of T cell responses to AZD1222 COVID-19 vaccine. Clones were read by immunoSEQ multiplex PCR, and TCRdb kept only the in-frame ones, dropping some. This sample yields about 70,000 clones, of which 85% are seen a single time; over 20% belongs to the top ten. The starting material was peripheral blood, obtained on day 0 of AZD1222 vaccination. The receptors originated from an adult in good health.

This chain links TRBV5-1 with TRBJ2-7, with TRBD2 as a possible D gene (5 bases). Germline V gene sequence: CDR1 SGHRS, CDR2 YFSETQ. With 2 bases removed from V and 2 bases from J, the gap between germline ends came to 11 bases. The CDR3 totals 14 residues. The DNA of the CDR3 is TGCGCCAGCAGCTTAGAGGGTCTAACCTACGAGCAGTACTTC. The encoded protein is CASSLEGLTYEQYF.

The genes are TRBV27 and TRBJ1-2; D is ambiguous. The CDR3 loop spans 11 amino acids. Germline CDR1 is MNHEY and CDR2 is SMNVEV (reference sequence). V was trimmed by 5 bases and J by 8 bases, leaving 9 bases between them. This chain's CDR3 is CASSNFRGYTF. As DNA, the CDR3 is TGTGCCAGCAGTAACTTTAGGGGCTACACCTTC.

V usage is TRBV20-1 and J usage is TRBJ1-1; no reliable D call. The length of the CDR3 is 11 residues. Between the trimmed V and J ends, which lost 0 bases and 5 bases, there was a span of 4 bases. Germline-derived CDR1 and CDR2 are DFQATT and SNEGSKA (reference sequence). In DNA form, the CDR3 reads TGCAGTGCTAGAGATCTGACTGAAGCTTTCTTT. This gives the protein CSARDLTEAFF.

The chain is built from TRBV24-1 and TRBJ1-6; 7 bases line up with TRBD1. The ends lost 3 bases at V and 4 bases at J; junction bases unmatched: 5. This CDR3 contains 16 residues. The germline V gene has CDR1 KGHDR and CDR2 SFDVKD. The CDR3 here is CATSDDGTEYNSPLHF. The CDR3 DNA reads TGTGCCACCAGTGATGACGGGACAGAGTATAATTCACCCCTCCACTTT.

The sample holds one count of this clone. V usage is TRBV10-1 and J usage is TRBJ2-1; 9 bases map to TRBD2. Germline V gene sequence: CDR1 WNHNN, CDR2 SYGVQD (reference sequence). V gave up 4 bases and J gave up 4 bases; unmatched junction bases: 14. This CDR3 region has 18 residues. CDR3 nucleotide sequence: TGCGCCAGCAGTGGAGTTGGAGCGGGGGGCCCTCCTTACAATGAGCAGTTCTTC. Translating gives CASSGVGAGGPPYNEQFF.

V is TRBV7-9 and J is TRBJ2-2, with no clear D. Germline values: CDR1 SEHNR, CDR2 FQNEAQ (reference sequence). The CDR3 has 16 residues. Trimming shortened V by 5 bases and J by 1 base, and 14 bases separated the two germline ends. The CDR3 nucleotides are TGTGCCAGCAGCAACCCCCAGCAGAGGAACACCGGGGAGCTGTTTTTT. Amino acid sequence: CASSNPQQRNTGELFF.

The chain has TRBV5-1 and TRBJ2-2; TRBD1 matches 8 bases. This CDR3 spans 14 amino acids. The V gene end was trimmed by 4 bases and the J gene end by 4 bases; junction bases not matched to a gene: 3. Germline V CDR1 and CDR2: SGHRS, YFSETQ. The DNA for the CDR3 is TGCGCCAGCAGCGGGGGGACAGGCACCGGGGAGCTGTTTTTT. This gives the protein CASSGGTGTGELFF.

This clone has only one observation. The chain has TRBV19 and TRBJ2-1, with 12 bases fitting TRBD1. This CDR3 spans 16 amino acids. Germline CDR1 is LNHDA and CDR2 is SQIVND (reference sequence). Trimming took 3 bases from V and 7 from J; bases not matched to a gene: 7. The CDR3 loop reads CASSILGQGAYNEQFF. CDR3 nucleotides: TGTGCCAGTAGTATCTTGGGACAGGGGGCGTATAATGAGCAGTTCTTC.

The V call is TRBV12-3 or TRBV12-4, the J call TRBJ2-1; 10 bases fit TRBD1. The CDR3 has 12 amino acids. The J segment lost 9 bases and the V segment lost 6 bases, leaving 2 bases of the junction unmatched. The CDR3 is CASSRTGGEQFF. In nucleotides, the CDR3 is TGTGCCAGCAGCCGGACAGGGGGTGAGCAGTTCTTC.

The CDR3 nucleotides are TGTGCCAGTAGCCTAGGGCCCGTCGGCAATCAGCCCCAGCATTTT. As protein: CASSLGPVGNQPQHF. This sequence joins TRBV19 and TRBJ1-5; D is unresolved. The germline V and J ends were trimmed by 6 bases and 2 bases, with 14 bases remaining between them. Germline V lookup: CDR1 LNHDA, CDR2 SQIVND (reference sequence). The length of the CDR3 is 15 residues.

This chain's CDR3 is CASSLGQGAYNEQFF. The CDR3 nucleotides read TGTGCCAGCAGCTTAGGTCAGGGTGCCTACAATGAGCAGTTCTTC. The chain links TRBV7-2 to TRBJ2-1; maybe TRBD1 (5 bases). CDR1 and CDR2 (germline): SGHTA, FQGNSA. Trimming removed 1 base from V and 2 bases from J, with 9 bases in between. CDR3 size: 15 residues.

The chain joins TRBV29-1 to TRBJ2-7, with 8 bases aligning to TRBD1. This CDR3 is built from 13 residues. Germline loops: CDR1 SQVTM, CDR2 ANQGSEA. V was clipped by 7 bases and J by 6 bases; unmatched bases: 11. The CDR3 DNA sequence: TGCAGCGCCCGCTGGACAGGGTCAGGCGAGCAGTACTTC. Protein: CSARWTGSGEQYF.

This chain links TRBV5-1 with TRBJ2-1, with D tentatively TRBD1 (8 bases). The CDR3 is 15 amino acids. Germline V gene lookup returns CDR1 SGHRS and CDR2 YFSETQ. Trimming cost V 0 bases and J 8 bases, with 15 bases left between them. The DNA of the CDR3 is TGCGCCAGCAGCTTGGGAGACAGGGGAGGGGATGAGCAGTTCTTC. Encoded protein: CASSLGDRGGDEQFF.

The CDR3 DNA reads as TGTGCCAGCAGCCCGGGAGGCTACGAGCAGTACTTC. It translates to CASSPGGYEQYF. The rearrangement joins TRBV14 to TRBJ2-7; 7 nucleotides agree with TRBD2. V lost 4 bases, J lost 3 bases, and 0 bases stayed unmatched. The CDR3 is made up of 12 amino acids. Looked up from germline, CDR1 is SGHDN and CDR2 is FVKESK. Drawing the rest from reference TRBV14 and TRBJ2-7, the complete variable domain is EAGVTQFPSHSVIEKGQTVTLRCDPISGHDNLYWYRRVMGKEIKFLLHFVKESKQDESGMPNNRFLAERTGGTYSTLKVQPAELEDSGVYFCASSPGGYEQYFGPGTRLTVT.

The genes are TRBV6-4 and TRBJ1-2, with a weak D call TRBD1 (5 bases). Trimming removed 2 bases from V and 8 bases from J, with 12 bases in between. The germline gives CDR1 MRHNA, CDR2 SNTAGT. This CDR3 contains 13 residues. CDR3 region: CASSDGTPFGYTF. In nucleotides, the CDR3 is TGTGCCAGCAGTGACGGGACTCCCTTCGGCTACACCTTC.

V is TRBV5-1 and J is TRBJ1-2; tentatively, D is TRBD1 (6 bases). Trimming removed 0 bases from V and 6 bases from J, with 12 bases in between. There are 14 residues in the CDR3. The germline CDR1 and CDR2 sequences are SGHRS and YFSETQ. CDR3 nucleotide sequence: TGCGCCAGCAGCTTGGATGGGGGGCGAGATGGCTACACCTTC. This codes for CASSLDGGRDGYTF. Full variable domain (rest looked up from reference TRBV5-1 and TRBJ1-2): KAGVTQTPRYLIKTRGQQVTLSCSPISGHRSVSWYQQTPGQGLQFLFEYFSETQRNKGNFPGRFSGRQFSNSRSEMNVSTLELGDSALYLCASSLDGGRDGYTFGSGTRLTVV.

The chain joins TRBV14 to TRBJ1-4; 10 nucleotides align to TRBD1. CDR3 length: 15 amino acids. V dropped 5 bases and J dropped 6; count of bases not matched to a gene: 6. The germline V gene has CDR1 SGHDN and CDR2 FVKESK. The CDR3 is CASSTRTGGYEKLFF. The CDR3 DNA reads TGTGCCAGCAGCACTCGGACAGGGGGATATGAAAAACTGTTTTTT.

The chain couples TRBV19 to TRBJ2-7, with D uncertain. CDR3 length equals 15 residues. Germline CDR1 LNHDA, CDR2 SQIVND (reference sequence). The V end was cut by 4 bases, the J end by 3 bases, with 16 bases between. DNA for the CDR3: TGTGCCAGTAGTACGGCGATAAGTGGGTACTACGAGCAGTACTTC. Translated, it gives CASSTAISGYYEQYF.

In this sample, this clone turned up once. V usage is TRBV5-5 and J usage is TRBJ1-5; a possible D gene is TRBD1 (5 bases). The CDR3 has 14 amino acids. The V end was cut by 4 bases, the J end by 3 bases, with 11 bases between. CDR1 is SGHKS, CDR2 YYEKEE, per germline (reference sequence). This CDR3 is CASSPDRPNQPQHF. The CDR3 DNA is TGTGCCAGCAGCCCCGACAGACCCAATCAGCCCCAGCATTTT.

The CDR3 loop reads CSVTNGGNQPQHF. In DNA form, the CDR3 reads TGCAGCGTTACAAACGGCGGCAATCAGCCCCAGCATTTT. The genes are TRBV29-1 and TRBJ1-5; no clear D. This CDR3 has 13 residues. V lost 5 bases and J lost 2, with 10 bases in between. Germline-derived CDR1 and CDR2 are SQVTM and ANQGSEA. The whole variable domain, filled in from reference TRBV29-1 and TRBJ1-5, reads SAVISQKPSRDICQRGTSLTIQCQVDSQVTMMFWYRQQPGQSLTLIATANQGSEATYESGFVIDKFPISRPNLTFSTLTVSNMSPEDSSIYLCSVTNGGNQPQHFGDGTRLSIL.

The chain employs TRBV11-2 and TRBJ2-1, with 8 bases aligning to TRBD2. The CDR3 covers 13 residues. Germline assignment: CDR1 SGHAT and CDR2 FQNNGV. V lost 5 bases to trimming and J lost 4 bases; unmatched junction nucleotides: 1. DNA of the CDR3: TGTGCCAGCAGCACGGGAGGGTACAATGAGCAGTTCTTC. Protein product: CASSTGGYNEQFF.

The chain recombines TRBV6-6 with TRBJ1-1; D is unresolved. Germline CDR1 reads MNHNY; CDR2 reads SVGAGI (reference sequence). The V end lost 4 bases, the J end lost 11 bases, and 11 bases lay between the germline ends. There are 11 residues in the CDR3. The CDR3 spells CASSSIISAFF. The CDR3 coding sequence is TGTGCCAGCAGTTCCATTATTTCGGCTTTCTTT.

This clone turned up a few times. This chain joins TRBV7-2 and TRBJ2-3, with D unclear. CDR1 and CDR2 from the germline V gene are SGHTA and FQGNSA. V was pared by 1 base and J by 7 bases, with 6 bases between. This CDR3 region has 12 residues. The CDR3 DNA reads TGTGCCAGCAGCTTAGGTGGGCATACGCAGTATTTT. Its translation is CASSLGGHTQYF.

This clone showed up just once. The gene calls are TRBV5-4 and TRBJ2-5, with 7 bases identical to TRBD1. V lost 6 bases, J lost 1 base, and 9 bases stayed unmatched. The CDR3 is 15 amino acids. Germline V lookup: CDR1 SGHNT, CDR2 YYREEE (reference sequence). DNA of the CDR3: TGTGCCAGCACCCGGGCCGGGACAGCCCAAGAGACCCAGTACTTC. Amino acids: CASTRAGTAQETQYF.

V gene TRBV30 combines with J gene TRBJ1-5; D is undetermined. Trimming took off 0 bases at V and 3 bases at J, with 21 bases between the two ends. CDR3 length: 18 amino acids. The V gene's germline CDR1 is GTSNPN and CDR2 SVGIG (reference sequence). Here the CDR3 DNA reads TGTGCCTGGAGTGTAATGAGAGGGAAAAGAGTCAACAATCAGCCCCAGCATTTT. As protein: CAWSVMRGKRVNNQPQHF. Based on the CDR3 plus reference TRBV30 and TRBJ1-5, the full variable domain is SQTIHQWPATLVQPVGSPLSLECTVEGTSNPNLYWYRQAAGRGLQLLFYSVGIGQISSEVPQNLSASRPQDRQFILSSKKLLLSDSGFYLCAWSVMRGKRVNNQPQHFGDGTRLSIL.

The chain couples TRBV9 to TRBJ1-4; 7 bases are a match to TRBD1. The junction had 6 bases not matched to a gene; V was cut back by 3 bases and J by 4 bases. The CDR3 sequence is 15 residues long. The germline CDR1 and CDR2 sequences are SGDLS and YYNGEE. In DNA, the CDR3 is TGTGCCAGCAGCGCCACCGGGACAGATAATGAAAAACTGTTTTTT. Its protein is CASSATGTDNEKLFF. The entire variable domain, with the rest obtained from reference TRBV9 and TRBJ1-4, is as follows: DSGVTQTPKHLITATGQRVTLRCSPRSGDLSVYWYQQSLDQGLQFLIQYYNGEERAKGNILERFSAQQFPDLHSELNLSSLELGDSALYFCASSATGTDNEKLFFGSGTQLSVL.

This chain links TRBV11-2 with TRBJ2-7; 7 nucleotides line up with TRBD2. Germline-derived CDR1 and CDR2 are SGHAT and FQNNGV. Unmatched junction bases numbered 9, after V lost 3 bases and J lost 7 bases. CDR3 length: 14 amino acids. CDR3 residues: CASSFIGDYREQYF. DNA of the CDR3: TGTGCCAGCAGCTTTATCGGGGACTATCGGGAGCAGTACTTC.